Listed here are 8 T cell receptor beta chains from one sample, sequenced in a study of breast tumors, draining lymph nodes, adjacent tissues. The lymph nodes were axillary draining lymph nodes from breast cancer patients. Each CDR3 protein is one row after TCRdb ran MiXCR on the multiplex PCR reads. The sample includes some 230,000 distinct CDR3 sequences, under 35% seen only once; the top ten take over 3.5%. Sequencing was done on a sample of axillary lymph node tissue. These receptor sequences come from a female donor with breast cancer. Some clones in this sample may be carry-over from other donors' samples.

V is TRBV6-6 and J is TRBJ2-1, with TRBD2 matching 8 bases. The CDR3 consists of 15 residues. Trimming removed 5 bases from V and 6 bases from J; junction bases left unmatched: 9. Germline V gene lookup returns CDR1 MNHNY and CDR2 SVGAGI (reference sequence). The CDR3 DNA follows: TGTGCCAGCAGTCACGAGGCGGGACTAGGCAATGAGCAGTTCTTC. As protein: CASSHEAGLGNEQFF.

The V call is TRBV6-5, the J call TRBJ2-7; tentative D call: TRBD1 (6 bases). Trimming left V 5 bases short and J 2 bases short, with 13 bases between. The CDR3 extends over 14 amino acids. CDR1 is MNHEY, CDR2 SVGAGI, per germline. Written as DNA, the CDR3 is TGTGCCAGCAGTCATAGTAGGGGGACCTACGAGCAGTACTTC. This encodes CASSHSRGTYEQYF.

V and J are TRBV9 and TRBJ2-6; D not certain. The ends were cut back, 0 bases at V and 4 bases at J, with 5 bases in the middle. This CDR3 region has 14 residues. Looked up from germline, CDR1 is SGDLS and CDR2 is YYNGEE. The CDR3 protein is CASSVGGGANVLTF. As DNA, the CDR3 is TGTGCCAGCAGCGTAGGAGGAGGGGCCAACGTCCTGACTTTC.

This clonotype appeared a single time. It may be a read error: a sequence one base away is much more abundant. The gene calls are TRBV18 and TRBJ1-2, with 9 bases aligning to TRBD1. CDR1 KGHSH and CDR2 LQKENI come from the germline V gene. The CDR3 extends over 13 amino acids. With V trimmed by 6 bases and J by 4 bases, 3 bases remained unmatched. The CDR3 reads CASSTGGLYGYTF. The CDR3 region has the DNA TGTGCCAGCTCGACAGGGGGACTCTATGGCTACACCTTC.

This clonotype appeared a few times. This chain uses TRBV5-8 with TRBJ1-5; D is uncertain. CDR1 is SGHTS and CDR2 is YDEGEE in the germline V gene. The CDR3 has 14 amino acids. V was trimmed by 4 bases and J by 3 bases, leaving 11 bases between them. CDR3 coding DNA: TGTGCCAGCAGCGAACTACGGACCAATCAGCCCCAGCATTTT. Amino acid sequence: CASSELRTNQPQHF. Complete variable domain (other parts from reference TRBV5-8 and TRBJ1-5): EAGVTQSPTHLIKTRGQQATLRCSPISGHTSVYWYQQALGLGLQFLLWYDEGEERNRGNFPPRFSGRQFPNYSSELNVNALELEDSALYLCASSELRTNQPQHFGDGTRLSIL.

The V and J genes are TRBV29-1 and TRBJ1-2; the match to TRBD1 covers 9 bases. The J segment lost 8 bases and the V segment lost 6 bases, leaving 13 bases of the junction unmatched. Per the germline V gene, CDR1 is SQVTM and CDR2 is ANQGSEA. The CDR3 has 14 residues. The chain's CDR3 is CSVLHRDRAGGYTF. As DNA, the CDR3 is TGCAGCGTCTTACACCGGGACAGGGCGGGCGGCTACACCTTC.

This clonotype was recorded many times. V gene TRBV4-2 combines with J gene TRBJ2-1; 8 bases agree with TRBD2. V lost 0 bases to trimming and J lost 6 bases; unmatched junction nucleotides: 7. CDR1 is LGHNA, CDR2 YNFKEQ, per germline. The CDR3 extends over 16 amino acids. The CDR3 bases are TGTGCCAGCAGCCAAGATGGCGCTAGCGGGCCCAATGAGCAGTTCTTC. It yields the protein CASSQDGASGPNEQFF.

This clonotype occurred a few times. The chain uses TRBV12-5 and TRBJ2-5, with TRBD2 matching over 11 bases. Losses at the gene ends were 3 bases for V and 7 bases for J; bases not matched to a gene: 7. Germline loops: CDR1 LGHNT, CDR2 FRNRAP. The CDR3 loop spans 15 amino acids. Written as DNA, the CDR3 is TGTGCTAGTGGTTTCTCGACTAGCGGGAAAGGGACCCAGTACTTC. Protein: CASGFSTSGKGTQYF.